The 22 T cell receptor beta chains listed next were all sequenced from one sample in a study of early T cells in non-severe SARS-CoV-2 infection. TCRdb recomputed calls from the 5' RACE reads with MiXCR, one row per CDR3 protein. The data contain roughly 50,000 distinct CDR3 sequences, around 7.5% of them singletons. Sample: whole blood. These receptors originate from an adult who was a healthcare worker with PCR-confirmed SARS-CoV-2 infection or an uninfected control (not recorded which).

The chain couples TRBV6-5 to TRBJ1-6; D may be TRBD1 (5 bases). This CDR3 region has 15 residues. Trimming cost V 2 bases and J 6 bases, with 11 bases left between them. CDR1 and CDR2 from the germline V gene are MNHEY and SVGAGI. The CDR3 protein is CASSYAGPGNSPLHF. CDR3 in DNA: TGTGCCAGCAGTTACGCAGGGCCGGGTAATTCACCCCTCCACTTT.

The genes are TRBV7-9 and TRBJ2-7; D gene unclear. In germline, CDR1 is SEHNR, CDR2 FQNEAQ (reference sequence). V lost 4 bases, J lost 2 bases, and 9 bases lay in between. The CDR3 loop spans 13 amino acids. The CDR3 sequence: CASSSGLAYEQYF. The CDR3 DNA is TGTGCCAGCAGCTCAGGCCTAGCCTACGAGCAGTACTTC. The variable domain in full, with the rest retrieved from reference TRBV7-9 and TRBJ2-7, is DTGVSQNPRHKITKRGQNVTFRCDPISEHNRLYWYRQTLGQGPEFLTYFQNEAQLEKSRLLSDRFSAERPKGSFSTLEIQRTEQGDSAMYLCASSSGLAYEQYFGPGTRLTVT.

This clonotype was counted many times. The chain joins TRBV20-1 to TRBJ2-2; D might be TRBD1 (5 bases). Between the trimmed V and J ends, which lost 0 bases and 2 bases, there was a span of 13 bases. Looked up from germline, CDR1 is DFQATT and CDR2 is SNEGSKA (reference sequence). The CDR3 is made up of 16 amino acids. CDR3 DNA sequence: TGCAGTGCTAGAGATAGAGGCCAGGGAAACACCGGGGAGCTGTTTTTT. It yields the protein CSARDRGQGNTGELFF.

With regard to this clonotype: Sequence at one end of the junction differs from germline and may be a read error. This chain joins TRBV20-1 and TRBJ1-5; D gene unclear. The CDR3 covers 11 residues. Per the germline V gene, CDR1 is DFQATT and CDR2 is SNEGSKA (reference sequence). CDR3 in amino acids: CSARDRRAHHF. The CDR3 DNA reads as TGCAGTGCTAGAGATAGGAGGGCCCACCATTTT.

In its sample, this clonotype was seen many times. V gene TRBV4-1 combines with J gene TRBJ2-3; D not resolved. CDR1 is MGHRA, CDR2 YSYEKL, per germline. Trimming stripped 5 bases from V and 2 bases from J, with 5 bases between. This CDR3 region has 12 residues. This CDR3 reads CASSSDTDTQYF. CDR3 DNA: TGCGCCAGCAGCTCCGACACAGATACGCAGTATTTT.

This chain links TRBV6-2 or TRBV6-3 with TRBJ2-2; D ambiguous. The CDR3 runs 13 residues. Germline CDR1 reads MNHEY; CDR2 reads SVGEGT. V was shortened by 2 bases and J by 3 bases, with 4 bases between the two germline ends. The CDR3 here is CASSYKYTGELFF. The CDR3 region has the DNA TGTGCCAGCAGTTACAAATACACCGGGGAGCTGTTTTTT.

This clonotype appeared many times. The rearrangement joins TRBV6-5 to TRBJ2-6, with unresolved D. The CDR3 is 17 residues long. Germline V gene data show CDR1 as MNHEY and CDR2 as SVGAGI. The ends were cut back, 0 bases at V and 0 bases at J, with 9 bases in the middle. The CDR3 loop is CASSYSKGSSGANVLTF. As DNA, the CDR3 is TGTGCCAGCAGTTACTCGAAGGGCAGCTCTGGGGCCAACGTCCTGACTTTC.

This clonotype was detected a few times. The genes are TRBV5-1 and TRBJ1-1; 7 bases map to TRBD1. The germline V gene has CDR1 SGHRS and CDR2 YFSETQ. This CDR3 is built from 17 residues. Losses at the gene ends were 0 bases for V and 0 bases for J; bases not matched to a gene: 8. The DNA of the CDR3 is TGCGCCAGCAGCTTGGTTGCAGGGGGTAACATGAACACTGAAGCTTTCTTT. It translates to CASSLVAGGNMNTEAFF.

This clonotype was detected many times. This rearrangement joins TRBV12-5 to TRBJ2-5; the D gene is possibly TRBD1 (6 bases). Between the trimmed V and J ends, which lost 1 base and 0 bases, there was a span of 12 bases. This CDR3 has 16 residues. Germline V gene sequence: CDR1 LGHNT, CDR2 FRNRAP. The CDR3 DNA is TGTGCTAGTGGTTTGGGTGGACAGCAGTACCAAGAGACCCAGTACTTC. This sequence encodes CASGLGGQQYQETQYF.

The chain couples TRBV5-1 to TRBJ1-4; D remains unclear. Germline-derived CDR1 and CDR2 are SGHRS and YFSETQ. V dropped 0 bases and J dropped 4 bases, with 10 bases sitting between them. The CDR3 has 15 residues. CDR3 in amino acids: CASSLGASDNEKLFF. CDR3 coding DNA: TGCGCCAGCAGCTTGGGGGCCTCGGATAATGAAAAACTGTTTTTT.

This clonotype showed up just a few times. The rearrangement uses TRBV4-3 and TRBJ2-4; D might be TRBD1 (6 bases). V shed 0 bases and J shed 4 bases, with 13 bases lying between them. The CDR3 spans 16 residues. The germline gives CDR1 LGHNA, CDR2 YSLEER. CDR3 in amino acids: CASSQDTDREKNIQYF. The CDR3 DNA is TGCGCCAGCAGCCAAGATACGGACAGAGAGAAAAACATTCAGTACTTC.

This clonotype occurred many times. The V and J genes are TRBV7-2 and TRBJ2-7; 7 bases map to TRBD2. The CDR3 runs 14 residues. Germline V gene lookup returns CDR1 SGHTA and CDR2 FQGNSA. With V trimmed by 6 bases and J by 3 bases, 8 bases remained unmatched. CDR3 amino acids: CASSSGGSYYEQYF. CDR3 coding DNA: TGTGCCAGCAGTTCGGGGGGTTCTTACTACGAGCAGTACTTC.

This clonotype was counted between two and nine times. The V and J genes are TRBV5-1 and TRBJ1-1, with TRBD1 as a possible D gene (6 bases). The CDR3 consists of 15 residues. Germline V gene lookup returns CDR1 SGHRS and CDR2 YFSETQ. The V end was cut by 7 bases, the J end by 1 base, with 17 bases between. The CDR3 DNA is TGCGCCAGCGCGGTCCGGGGGCGCGGGAACACTGAAGCTTTCTTT. Its protein product is CASAVRGRGNTEAFF.

The chain employs TRBV7-9 and TRBJ1-4; D is perhaps TRBD1 (6 bases). Per germline, CDR1 SEHNR and CDR2 FQNEAQ (reference sequence). V was clipped by 4 bases and J by 8 bases, with 11 bases between them. This CDR3 contains 13 residues. The DNA for the CDR3 is TGTGCCAGCAGCTCCAGGGGCTCCGAAAAACTGTTTTTT. This sequence encodes CASSSRGSEKLFF.

V and J are TRBV11-2 and TRBJ2-1; 10 nucleotides line up with TRBD1. The CDR3 extends over 15 amino acids. With 3 bases clipped from V and 2 bases from J, the junction kept 1 base outside the gene matches. Per the germline V gene, CDR1 is SGHAT and CDR2 is FQNNGV. The CDR3 is CASSFGTGAYNEQFF. CDR3 DNA sequence: TGTGCCAGCAGCTTTGGGACAGGGGCCTACAATGAGCAGTTCTTC.

Note on this clonotype: A read error may be the cause here, since a much bigger clone is one base away. The V and J genes are TRBV10-3 and TRBJ1-5, with D possibly TRBD1 on 5 matching bases. The CDR3 is 14 amino acids. The germline CDR1 and CDR2 sequences are ENHRY and SYGVKD. Here the CDR3 DNA reads TGTGCCATCAGGCCGGGACTTGAGAATCAGTCCCAGCATTTT. It yields the protein CAIRPGLENQSQHF.

This chain links TRBV5-1 with TRBJ2-2; D ambiguous. V was cut by 0 bases and J by 6 bases, with 9 bases left in between. Looked up from germline, CDR1 is SGHRS and CDR2 is YFSETQ. CDR3 length: 14 amino acids. CDR3 nucleotides: TGCGCCAGCAGCTTGGCCACCAGTTCCGGGGAGCTGTTTTTT. This translates into CASSLATSSGELFF.

The chain employs TRBV20-1 and TRBJ1-2; TRBD1 aligns across 11 bases. The CDR3 extends over 15 amino acids. CDR1 DFQATT and CDR2 SNEGSKA come from the germline V gene (reference sequence). With V trimmed by 0 bases and J by 4 bases, 4 bases remained unmatched. The CDR3 DNA is TGCAGTGCTAGAGATAGTGGACAGGGGGCCTATGGCTACACCTTC. Amino acids: CSARDSGQGAYGYTF.

The chain recombines TRBV20-1 with TRBJ2-1, with 8 bases matching TRBD2. With V trimmed by 4 bases and J by 0 bases, 5 bases remained unmatched. Germline V gene sequence: CDR1 DFQATT, CDR2 SNEGSKA (reference sequence). This CDR3 has 15 residues. In DNA form, the CDR3 reads TGCAGTGCTAACCGAGCGGGGGTCTCCTACAATGAGCAGTTCTTC. This gives the protein CSANRAGVSYNEQFF.

The CDR3 nucleotides are TGCAGTGCTAGAGATTATACGGGTTGGTCAGATACGCAGTATTTT. Its protein product is CSARDYTGWSDTQYF. This chain joins TRBV20-1 and TRBJ2-3; D not resolved. This CDR3 has 15 residues. V lost 0 bases to trimming and J lost 4 bases, with 14 bases between them. From germline, CDR1 is DFQATT and CDR2 SNEGSKA (reference sequence).

This CDR3 is CASSLRRTSLNNEQFF. In DNA, the CDR3 is TGTGCCAGCAGTTTAAGGAGGACTAGCTTAAACAATGAGCAGTTCTTC. The chain carries TRBV12-3 or TRBV12-4 and TRBJ2-1, with 8 bases that match TRBD2. With 2 bases clipped from V and 5 bases from J, the junction kept 8 bases outside the gene matches. CDR3 length equals 16 residues.

This clonotype was observed a few times. V gene TRBV5-1 combines with J gene TRBJ1-1, with D possibly matching TRBD1 (6 bases). Between the trimmed V and J ends, which lost 0 bases and 1 base, there was a span of 10 bases. This CDR3 contains 15 residues. Germline lookup yields CDR1 SGHRS and CDR2 YFSETQ. The chain's CDR3 is CASSLAGQTNTEAFF. The DNA of the CDR3 is TGCGCCAGCAGCTTGGCTGGACAGACGAACACTGAAGCTTTCTTT.